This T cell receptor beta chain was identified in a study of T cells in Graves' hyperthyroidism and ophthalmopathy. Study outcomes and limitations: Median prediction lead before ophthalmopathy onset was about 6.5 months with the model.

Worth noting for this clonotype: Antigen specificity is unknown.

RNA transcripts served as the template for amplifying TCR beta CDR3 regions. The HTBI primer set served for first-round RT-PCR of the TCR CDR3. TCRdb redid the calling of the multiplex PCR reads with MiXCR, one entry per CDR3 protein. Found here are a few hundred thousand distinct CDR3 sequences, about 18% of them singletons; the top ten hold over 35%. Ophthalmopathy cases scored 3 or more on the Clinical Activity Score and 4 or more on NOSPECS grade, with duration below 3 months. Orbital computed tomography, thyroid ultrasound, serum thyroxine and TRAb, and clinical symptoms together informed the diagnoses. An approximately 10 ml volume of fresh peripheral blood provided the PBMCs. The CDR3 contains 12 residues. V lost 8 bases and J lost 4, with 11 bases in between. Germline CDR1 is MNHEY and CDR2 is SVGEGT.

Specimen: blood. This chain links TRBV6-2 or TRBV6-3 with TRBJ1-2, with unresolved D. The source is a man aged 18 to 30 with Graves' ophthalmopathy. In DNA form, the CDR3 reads TGTGCCAGCGGAGGAAGTTCCTATGGCTACACCTTC. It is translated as CASGGSSYGYTF.